This entry concerns a single TCR beta chain. In the authors' methods: Estimates of nucleated cell counts were drawn from the amplification of reference gene primers. Only in-frame clones appear in the TCRdb table, and some are missing; sequencing was by immunoSEQ multiplex PCR. V and J calls plus clone size are reproduced from that table; the DNA served to infer D and trimming. Of fewer than 130,000 clones in the sample, approximately 69% were seen once. The V and J ends lost 2 bases and 1 base, in that order; junction bases with no gene match: 7. Per germline, CDR1 SGHVS and CDR2 FNYEAQ. This CDR3 has 16 amino acids. The sample comes from a study of blood T cell repertoires in COVID-19. Study details: COVID-19 samples, acute and convalescent, were from the United States, Italy and Spain. Sample material is recorded as cDNA or gDNA derived from T cells, B-cell-depleted T cells, or PBMCs.

The sequencing input was peripheral blood. The clonotype comes from a man at least 80 years old with acute or convalescent COVID-19. This rearrangement joins TRBV7-6 to TRBJ2-7; 8 positions match TRBD2. CDR3 region: CASSLNPAGASYEQYF. CDR3 DNA sequence: TGTGCCAGCAGCTTAAATCCAGCGGGAGCATCCTACGAGCAGTACTTC.